This entry concerns a single TCR beta chain. The data originate from a study of blood T cell repertoires in COVID-19. Study-level background: Sites in the United States, Italy and Spain provided acute and convalescent COVID-19 samples. Sample material is recorded as cDNA or gDNA derived from T cells, B-cell-depleted T cells, or PBMCs.

Per the original methods: Amplified reference gene primers provided the basis for estimating nucleated cell counts. Clones were read by immunoSEQ multiplex PCR, and TCRdb kept only the in-frame ones, dropping some. V and J calls plus clone size are reproduced from that table; the DNA served to infer D and trimming. Of 50,000 to 80,000 clones in the sample, roughly 82% were seen once. With 0 bases removed from V and 7 bases from J, the gap between germline ends came to 24 bases. The length of the CDR3 is 18 residues. Germline CDR1 reads MGHRA; CDR2 reads YSYEKL. The sequenced sample was peripheral blood. The rearrangement links TRBV4-1 to TRBJ1-2; D gene uncertain. The receptor was derived from a human donor in a cohort sampled during active COVID-19. CDR3 sequence reads: CASSQEKALQRVSGGYTF. The CDR3 DNA reads as TGCGCCAGCAGCCAAGAAAAAGCCTTGCAGAGGGTGTCGGGTGGCTACACCTTC.